The clone carrying this TCR beta chain was seen more than once but under ten times. What it binds is not known. TCRdb analysed the RT-PCR reads with MiXCR anew, one entry per CDR3 protein. The sample has under 200,000 distinct CDR3 sequences; 9.5% to 12% are singletons. Trimming took 6 bases from V and 2 from J; bases not matched to a gene: 3. This CDR3 is 15 amino acids long. This sample stems from a study of response to subunit inactivated influenza vaccine. General observations from the study: Each seasonal flu vaccination may recruit only limited new T cells, authors suggested.

Sample: CD8+ T cells sorted from PBMCs, taken roughly 24 months after vaccination. The source is a man between 50 and 69 years old who received an inactivated influenza vaccine. This rearrangement joins TRBV12-3 or TRBV12-4 to TRBJ2-3; 12 bases align to TRBD2. CDR3: CASRASGGATDTQYF. The CDR3 DNA follows: TGTGCCAGCAGGGCTAGCGGGGGGGCCACAGATACGCAGTATTTT.